A single sample gave rise to the 19 T cell receptor beta chains below, sequenced in a study of radiation and T cells in renal cell carcinoma. The time point: blood 2 weeks post-SBRT. Documented treatment: 15 Gy SBRT to primary tumor, nephrectomy 4 weeks later. Sequenced by immunoSEQ multiplex PCR; TCRdb stores in-frame clones only, minus some. In the table there are tens of thousands of clones, 75% to 90% of which are singletons. The input for sequencing was blood, taken from a patient whose treatment included radiotherapy and nephrectomy. The receptor source for this set is a woman aged 70-85 years with renal cell carcinoma.

This chain joins TRBV6-5 and TRBJ2-7; the D is unclear. CDR1 MNHEY and CDR2 SVGAGI come from the germline V gene. V was shortened by 0 bases and J by 5 bases, with 14 bases between the two germline ends. The CDR3 spans 15 residues. The CDR3 here is CASSYSILGSHEQYF. DNA of the CDR3: TGTGCCAGCAGTTACTCGATATTAGGGTCTCACGAGCAGTACTTC.

The rearrangement links TRBV7-6 to TRBJ1-2; 8 bases fit TRBD1. V gave up 1 base and J gave up 6 bases; unmatched junction bases: 7. Germline CDR1 SGHVS, CDR2 FNYEAQ. CDR3 size: 15 residues. The CDR3 is CASSLETGVLNGYTF. The CDR3 DNA is TGTGCCAGCAGCTTAGAGACAGGGGTATTGAATGGCTACACCTTC.

The chain links TRBV18 to TRBJ1-3; D is possibly TRBD1 (5 bases). V lost 6 bases and J lost 0, with 15 bases in between. Germline V gene data show CDR1 as KGHSH and CDR2 as LQKENI. The CDR3 sequence is 16 residues long. CDR3 DNA sequence: TGTGCCAGCTCCCAGGGAGTCTTCAGCTCTGGAAACACCATATATTTT. Amino acid sequence: CASSQGVFSSGNTIYF.

The gene calls are TRBV4-2 and TRBJ2-1; 7 bases fit TRBD2. Germline V gives CDR1 LGHNA, CDR2 YNFKEQ. V dropped 0 bases and J dropped 3; count of bases not matched to a gene: 5. CDR3 length: 16 residues. The CDR3 reads CASSQDRSGGYNEQFF. CDR3 nucleotide sequence: TGTGCCAGCAGCCAAGACCGCTCGGGGGGCTACAATGAGCAGTTCTTC.

A few counts support this clone. The rearrangement links TRBV2 to TRBJ2-1, with 11 bases that match TRBD1. V was clipped by 7 bases and J by 8 bases; unmatched bases: 7. CDR3 length: 14 amino acids. Germline CDR1 reads SNHLY; CDR2 reads FYNNEI. The CDR3 spells CASMRTGGMDEQFF. Here the CDR3 DNA reads TGTGCCAGCATGCGGACAGGGGGCATGGATGAGCAGTTCTTC. The variable domain in full, completed from reference TRBV2 and TRBJ2-1, reads EPEVTQTPSHQVTQMGQEVILRCVPISNHLYFYWYRQILGQKVEFLVSFYNNEISEKSEIFDDQFSVERPDGSNFTLKIRSTKLEDSAMYFCASMRTGGMDEQFFGPGTRLTVL.

The chain joins TRBV5-1 to TRBJ1-1; unclear D gene. Germline V gene data show CDR1 as SGHRS and CDR2 as YFSETQ. This CDR3 spans 12 amino acids. Trimming pared 3 bases from V and 2 bases from J, leaving 5 bases between. In nucleotides, the CDR3 is TGCGCCAGCAGCTCTCATAACACTGAAGCTTTCTTT. As protein: CASSSHNTEAFF.

The rearrangement joins TRBV5-1 to TRBJ2-5; 7 nucleotides align to TRBD1. Germline V gene lookup returns CDR1 SGHRS and CDR2 YFSETQ. The length of the CDR3 is 13 residues. V trimming: 6 bases; J trimming: 3 bases; junction bases outside the gene matches: 5. The CDR3 sequence: CASKRDREETQYF. CDR3 DNA: TGCGCCAGCAAACGGGACAGAGAAGAGACCCAGTACTTC.

This chain links TRBV10-3 with TRBJ2-5; D possibly uses TRBD1 or TRBD2 (5 bases each). Germline CDR1 ENHRY, CDR2 SYGVKD. This CDR3 contains 14 residues. V lost 0 bases, J lost 5 bases, and 10 bases lay in between. This chain's CDR3 is CAISESVGTETQYF. For the CDR3, the DNA is TGTGCCATCAGTGAGTCCGTCGGGACGGAGACCCAGTACTTC.

This rearrangement joins TRBV4-2 to TRBJ1-4; the match to TRBD1 covers 8 bases. The trim removed 2 bases at V and 0 bases at J, leaving 5 bases unmatched. The CDR3 extends over 17 amino acids. The germline V gene has CDR1 LGHNA and CDR2 YNFKEQ. This CDR3 is CASSQLGQASTNEKLFF. CDR3 in DNA: TGTGCCAGCAGCCAACTGGGACAGGCCTCAACTAATGAAAAACTGTTTTTT.

The chain couples TRBV15 to TRBJ2-2; the D gene is possibly TRBD2 (5 bases). The CDR3 has 13 residues. Germline loops: CDR1 LNHNV, CDR2 YYDKDF (reference sequence). V gave up 4 bases and J gave up 8 bases, with 11 bases separating them. Here the CDR3 DNA reads TGTGCCACCAGCACGGAGGCTAAAGGGGAGCTGTTTTTT. Translation gives CATSTEAKGELFF.

V gene TRBV18 combines with J gene TRBJ1-3, with D perhaps TRBD1 (6 bases). Trimming took 3 bases from V and 0 from J, leaving 15 bases between them. The CDR3 covers 17 residues. Germline CDR1 reads KGHSH; CDR2 reads LQKENI. CDR3 nucleotides: TGTGCCAGCTCACCTGCGGGGGCCTTAAGCTCTGGAAACACCATATATTTT. Translated: CASSPAGALSSGNTIYF.

The genes are TRBV5-4 and TRBJ1-1, with D possibly matching TRBD1 (6 bases). V shed 5 bases and J shed 2 bases, with 13 bases lying between them. Germline CDR1 reads SGHNT; CDR2 reads YYREEE (reference sequence). The CDR3 is 14 amino acids. CDR3 in amino acids: CASRPDGTNTEAFF. DNA for the CDR3: TGTGCCAGCAGACCCGACGGGACAAACACTGAAGCTTTCTTT.

This chain connects TRBV5-1 to TRBJ2-6; TRBD1 or TRBD2 may be the D gene (5 bases each). V gave up 0 bases and J gave up 2 bases, with 15 bases separating them. Looked up from germline, CDR1 is SGHRS and CDR2 is YFSETQ. The CDR3 sequence is 18 residues long. Written as DNA, the CDR3 is TGCGCCAGCAGCTTGGAAGACAGTTCGGGAACTGGGGCCAACGTCCTGACTTTC. Amino acids: CASSLEDSSGTGANVLTF. Supplemented by reference TRBV5-1 and TRBJ2-6, the full variable domain reads KAGVTQTPRYLIKTRGQQVTLSCSPISGHRSVSWYQQTPGQGLQFLFEYFSETQRNKGNFPGRFSGRQFSNSRSEMNVSTLELGDSALYLCASSLEDSSGTGANVLTFGAGSRLTVL.

Only a few counts were recorded for this clone. The J gene is TRBJ1-1, the V gene TRBV20-1; D possibly corresponds to TRBD1 (5 bases). Trimming removed 6 bases at V and 8 bases at J, with 13 bases between. CDR1 is DFQATT, CDR2 SNEGSKA, per germline (reference sequence). The CDR3 is made up of 11 amino acids. The CDR3 region is CSASPTGEAFF. CDR3 nucleotides: TGCAGTGCGTCACCCACAGGAGAAGCTTTCTTT.

This clone was counted at least ten times. This chain joins TRBV4-1 and TRBJ1-3; D gene ambiguous. This CDR3 region has 15 residues. V shed 3 bases and J shed 0 bases, with 9 bases lying between them. CDR1 and CDR2 from the germline V gene are MGHRA and YSYEKL. The CDR3 DNA sequence: TGCGCCAGCAGCCACGGTGAGAACTCTGGAAACACCATATATTTT. Its translation is CASSHGENSGNTIYF.

This clone was detected once. This rearrangement joins TRBV5-1 to TRBJ2-5; D remains unclear. Germline V gene data show CDR1 as SGHRS and CDR2 as YFSETQ. The V gene lost 2 bases and the J gene lost 3 bases, with 11 bases spanning the gap. The CDR3 is made up of 14 amino acids. Written as DNA, the CDR3 is TGCGCCAGCAGCTTCGGAAGTGGTGAAGAGACCCAGTACTTC. Translation gives CASSFGSGEETQYF.

This clone occurred a few times. This chain joins TRBV7-3 and TRBJ2-2; TRBD2 is a possible D gene (5 bases). This CDR3 is built from 17 residues. CDR1 and CDR2 (germline): SGHTA, FQGTGA. V lost 3 bases, J lost 7 bases, and 21 bases lay in between. CDR3 bases: TGTGCCAGCAGCTTCTCGAGCGGAGCCGCCAGGAACGGGGAGCTGTTTTTT. Translated: CASSFSSGAARNGELFF. Looking up the rest from reference TRBV7-3 and TRBJ2-2 gives the full variable domain: GAGVSQTPSNKVTEKGKYVELRCDPISGHTALYWYRQSLGQGPEFLIYFQGTGAADDSGLPNDRFFAVRPEGSVSTLKIQRTERGDSAVYLCASSFSSGAARNGELFFGEGSRLTVL.

The J gene is TRBJ2-1, the V gene TRBV4-2; 8 bases fit TRBD2. V was clipped by 1 base and J by 12 bases; unmatched bases: 11. Germline assignment: CDR1 LGHNA and CDR2 YNFKEQ. This CDR3 has 15 residues. CDR3 amino acids: CASSQGTSPVGGQFF. For the CDR3, the DNA is TGTGCCAGCAGCCAAGGGACTAGCCCCGTGGGGGGGCAGTTCTTC.

The chain joins TRBV9 to TRBJ2-3; 14 bases are shared with TRBD2. Germline CDR1 SGDLS, CDR2 YYNGEE. V was clipped by 5 bases and J by 6 bases; unmatched bases: 5. CDR3 length: 15 amino acids. CDR3: CASSGTSGGLDTQYF. The DNA for the CDR3 is TGTGCCAGCAGTGGGACTAGCGGGGGCCTGGATACGCAGTATTTT.